This entry is about one T cell receptor (beta chain). Which antigen it targets is not known. Qualities for individual bases were not recorded, and no much larger clone is one base off. Participants in the prospective study were aged roughly 18 to 100 years, lived in about two dozen United States geographic areas, and enrolled through a virtual design. Cohort assignment in the prospective study relied on participant-reported clinical history from a screening survey and a study questionnaire. Mobile phlebotomists in the prospective study collected whole blood, serum and a nasopharyngeal or oropharyngeal swab from every participant. Prospective study participants could optionally give additional blood draws and questionnaires over an approximately two-month period. Blood samples from the prospective study were shipped frozen or at room temperature prior to DNA extraction. These data belong to a study of blood T cell repertoires in COVID-19 (dated by TCRdb to 2019 to 2021). About the full investigation: Samples covering the acute and convalescent phases of COVID-19 were provided by collaborators in the United States, Italy and Spain. The material from the prospective study consisted of cDNA or gDNA derived from T cells, B-cell-depleted T cells, or PBMCs. The dataset comprised deeply sampled blood TCRbeta repertoires from subjects exposed to, actively infected with, or recovered from COVID-19. The repertoires were made available in a free public database intended to serve as a resource for research on the immune response to SARS-CoV-2. Samples were obtained from the ongoing ImmuneRACE study (first 160 participants) and from roughly 1,300 subjects provided by 6 global collaborators. The sample metadata nearly always contained a de-identified subject ID, COVID-19 status, age in years and sex. Where available, HLA class I and class II types were taken from metadata supplied by the sample provider and were not determined by assay-based typing.

The immunoSEQ Assay, a bias-controlled multiplex PCR, was used to amplify TCRbeta CDR3 regions from genomic DNA. In the original analysis: The number of nucleated cells in each sample was estimated from the amplification of reference gene primers within the assay. To quantify the absolute abundance of each unique TCRbeta CDR3 rearrangement, sequence reads were collapsed and filtered. For each sample, productive Simpson clonality was calculated by taking the square root of Simpson's diversity index across productive rearrangements. Entries here come from immuneACCESS through TCRdb and include only in-frame sequences with V and J called. Some clones fail to appear in such tables; in the studies checked, an unresolved V gene covers under half of the shortfall, and the cause of the remainder is unknown. V and J calls and clone size are as listed in that table; D and trimming were resolved from the DNA. Across this sample there are 300,000 to 350,000 clones, with approximately 86% seen only once. 4% to 5.5% of the sample lies in the top ten.

Overall study results and their limits: Clinical and demographic metadata were provided uncurated, with the amount varying by source and participant.

This clonotype was obtained from a woman in her thirties or forties with acute COVID-19. Sequencing used PBMCs or T cells enriched from blood (not recorded which).

The CDR3 protein: CATSRDWDRGLGTQYF. The sequence in DNA is TGTGCCACCAGCAGAGATTGGGACAGGGGCCTTGGGACCCAGTACTTC. The sequence joins TRBV15 to TRBJ2-5, with TRBD1 matching 10 junction bases. The CDR3 starts with the cysteine, ends with the phenylalanine, and has 16 residues. Of the read, only the CDR3 DNA is kept; its 48 bases are in frame from base 1. CDR1 and CDR2, per the germline V gene (reference sequence), are LNHNV and YYDKDF. Clipping removes 0 bases from V and 7 bases from J, with 8 as the unmatched junction base count.